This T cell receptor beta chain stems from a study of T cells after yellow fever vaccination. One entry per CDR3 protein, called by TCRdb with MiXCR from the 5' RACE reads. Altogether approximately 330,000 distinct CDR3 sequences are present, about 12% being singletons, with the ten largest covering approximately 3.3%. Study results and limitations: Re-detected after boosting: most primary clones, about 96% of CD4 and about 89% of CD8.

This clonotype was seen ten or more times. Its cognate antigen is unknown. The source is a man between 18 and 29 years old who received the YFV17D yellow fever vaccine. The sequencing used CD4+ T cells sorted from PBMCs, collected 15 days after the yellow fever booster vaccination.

The CDR3 bases are TGCGCCAGCAGCCAGGACCGCCCCGACGGAACAGAGACCCAGTACTTC. This gives the protein CASSQDRPDGTETQYF. The rearrangement uses TRBV4-1 and TRBJ2-5; D uncertain. The CDR3 length is 16 residues. Germline assignment: CDR1 MGHRA and CDR2 YSYEKL. V lost 3 bases and J lost 4, with 18 bases in between.